This T cell receptor (beta chain) appears in the sequencing data of a study of blood T cell repertoires in COVID-19. Study-wide context: Some COVID-19 samples were acute and others convalescent; all came from the United States, Italy and Spain. T cells, B-cell-depleted T cells, or PBMCs supplied cDNA or gDNA.

In the original analysis: Amplification of reference gene primers was used by the study to estimate nucleated cell counts. Data came from immunoSEQ multiplex PCR; TCRdb stores just in-frame clones and leaves some out. V and J calls and clone size are those listed in that table; D and trimming were worked out from the DNA. The sample comprises about 110,000 clones, 71% of which are singletons, and more than 0.8% rests with the top ten. The source material was peripheral blood. This TCR came from a human donor with acute or convalescent COVID-19. The donor label of this sample is uncertain.

The chain's CDR3 is CATSDSKRGGVTDEQFF. DNA of the CDR3: TGTGCCACCAGTGATTCGAAGCGGGGGGGCGTTACGGATGAGCAGTTCTTC. The chain links TRBV24-1 to TRBJ2-1; 10 bases are shared with TRBD2. The CDR3 has 17 amino acids. V trimming: 2 bases; J trimming: 8 bases; junction bases outside the gene matches: 11. Germline loops: CDR1 KGHDR, CDR2 SFDVKD.